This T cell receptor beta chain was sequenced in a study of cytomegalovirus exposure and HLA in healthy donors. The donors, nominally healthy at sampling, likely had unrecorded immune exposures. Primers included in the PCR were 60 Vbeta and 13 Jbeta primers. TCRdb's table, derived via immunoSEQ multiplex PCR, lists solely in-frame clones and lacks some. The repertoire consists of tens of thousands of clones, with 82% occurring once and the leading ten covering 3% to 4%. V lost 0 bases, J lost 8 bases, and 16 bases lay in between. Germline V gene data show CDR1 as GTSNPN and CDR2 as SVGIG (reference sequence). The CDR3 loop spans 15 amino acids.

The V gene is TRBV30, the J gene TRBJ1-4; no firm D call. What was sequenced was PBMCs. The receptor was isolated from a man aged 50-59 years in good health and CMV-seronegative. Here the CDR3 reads CAWSVPGGLAEKLFF. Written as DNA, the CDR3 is TGTGCCTGGAGTGTACCGGGCGGGCTCGCGGAAAAACTGTTTTTT.